The 27 T cell receptor beta chains given below trace back to one sample, sequenced in a study of control samples from healthy donors and cancer patients (dated by TCRdb to about 2020). The library came from the immunoSEQ multiplex PCR assay. TCRdb's version of the immuneACCESS table is confined to in-frame rearrangements and falls short of the full clone set. An unresolved V gene accounts for under half of the shortfall where checked; the remainder is of unknown origin. For this sample there are 110,000 or so clones; around nine tenths appear just once. Together, the top ten hold 9.5% to 13% of the sample. Material for sequencing was blood. The origin of the receptors is a man aged 25 to 40 in good health.

The genes are TRBV25-1 and TRBJ1-1, with D perhaps TRBD1 (5 bases). This CDR3 is built from 17 residues. The V gene lost 2 bases and the J gene lost 2 bases, with 18 bases spanning the gap. Per germline, CDR1 MGHDK and CDR2 SYGVNS. The CDR3 here is CASSEIRPGTVNTEAFF. CDR3 in DNA: TGTGCCAGCAGTGAAATACGACCAGGGACCGTTAACACTGAAGCTTTCTTT.

The chain employs TRBV7-7 and TRBJ1-5; TRBD1 matches at 7 bases. Germline V gene sequence: CDR1 SSHAT, CDR2 FNYEAQ (reference sequence). After removal of 5 bases from V and 7 bases from J, the junction contained 5 bases not matched to a gene. This CDR3 has 13 amino acids. In nucleotides, the CDR3 is TGTGCCAGCAGCCTAGACAGGGACCAGCCCCAGCATTTT. Encoded protein: CASSLDRDQPQHF.

The chain carries TRBV7-2 and TRBJ1-5; D might be TRBD1 (6 bases). V was shortened by 1 base and J by 7 bases, with 17 bases between the two germline ends. Per the germline V gene, CDR1 is SGHTA and CDR2 is FQGNSA. The CDR3 covers 16 residues. In DNA, the CDR3 is TGTGCCAGCAGCTTAGTAAGGGGGGTTCTAGGACAGCCCCAGCATTTT. Protein: CASSLVRGVLGQPQHF. Full variable domain (remainder filled in from reference TRBV7-2 and TRBJ1-5): GAGVSQSPSNKVTEKGKDVELRCDPISGHTALYWYRQSLGQGLEFLIYFQGNSAPDKSGLPSDRFSAERTGGSVSTLTIQRTQQEDSAVYLCASSLVRGVLGQPQHFGDGTRLSIL.

The gene calls are TRBV18 and TRBJ1-5; D gene ambiguous. There are 16 residues in the CDR3. The V gene's germline CDR1 is KGHSH and CDR2 LQKENI. Trimming pared 3 bases from V and 3 bases from J, leaving 15 bases between. This CDR3 reads CASSPDGLGNNQPQHF. In DNA, the CDR3 is TGTGCCAGCTCACCCGACGGTTTAGGCAACAATCAGCCCCAGCATTTT.

Concerning this clone itself: Other nucleotide sequences in the sample specify the same CDR3. The chain couples TRBV27 to TRBJ1-2; D remains ambiguous. Germline V lookup: CDR1 MNHEY, CDR2 SMNVEV (reference sequence). This CDR3 comprises 12 residues. V shed 6 bases and J shed 2 bases, with 7 bases lying between them. CDR3 residues: CASRGGNYGYTF. The CDR3 nucleotides read TGTGCCAGCAGGGGAGGAAACTATGGCTACACCTTC.

The chain has TRBV27 and TRBJ1-5; D remains ambiguous. V lost 6 bases and J 1 base, leaving 22 bases between the germline ends. Germline CDR1 is MNHEY and CDR2 is SMNVEV (reference sequence). CDR3 length: 18 amino acids. This CDR3 reads CASRAGLSGYGSNQPQHF. The CDR3 DNA sequence: TGTGCCAGCAGGGCCGGGCTATCCGGCTATGGGAGCAATCAGCCCCAGCATTTT.

The CDR3 coding sequence is TGTGCCAGCAGCTCCTCTCAACGGGTCACTGAAGCTTTCTTT. It is translated as CASSSSQRVTEAFF. The chain links TRBV7-9 to TRBJ1-1, with D uncertain. Trimming shortened V by 4 bases and J by 4 bases, and 13 bases separated the two germline ends. The CDR3 runs 14 residues. Germline-derived CDR1 and CDR2 are SEHNR and FQNEAQ (reference sequence).

In its sample, this clone was seen a few times. The J gene is TRBJ2-1, the V gene TRBV5-8; TRBD1 is a possible D gene (6 bases). V was clipped by 4 bases and J by 6 bases, with 8 bases between them. CDR1 SGHTS and CDR2 YDEGEE come from the germline V gene. CDR3 size: 12 residues. CDR3 residues: CASSAQGNEQFF. CDR3 bases: TGTGCCAGCAGCGCACAGGGCAATGAGCAGTTCTTC.

This chain connects TRBV5-1 to TRBJ1-1, with D tentatively TRBD1 (6 bases). Trimming removed 5 bases from V and 5 bases from J, with 16 bases in between. This CDR3 spans 14 amino acids. Per germline, CDR1 SGHRS and CDR2 YFSETQ. CDR3 DNA: TGCGCCAGCAGACAGGGCGTAGGAGGGACTGAAGCTTTCTTT. It translates to CASRQGVGGTEAFF.

The CDR3 protein is CASSSRTNEKLFF. DNA for the CDR3: TGTGCCAGCAGCTCCCGGACAAATGAAAAACTGTTTTTT. This rearrangement joins TRBV3-1 (or the pseudogene TRBV3-2) to TRBJ1-4; a weak D match, TRBD1 (5 bases). Germline assignment: CDR1 LGHDT and CDR2 YNNKEL (reference sequence). The CDR3 covers 13 residues. V lost 5 bases to trimming and J lost 5 bases, with 9 bases between them.

V usage is TRBV6-5 and J usage is TRBJ1-4, with a possible D match to TRBD1 (5 bases). V dropped 7 bases and J dropped 7 bases, with 13 bases sitting between them. CDR3 length: 13 amino acids. Looked up from germline, CDR1 is MNHEY and CDR2 is SVGAGI. The CDR3 sequence: CASNGRAPEKLFF. The CDR3 region has the DNA TGTGCCAGCAACGGCAGGGCCCCTGAAAAACTGTTTTTT.

The chain combines TRBV6-5 with TRBJ1-1, with D possibly matching TRBD1 (6 bases). CDR1 is MNHEY, CDR2 SVGAGI, per germline. Trimming pared 8 bases from V and 9 bases from J, leaving 13 bases between. The CDR3 has 11 residues. The CDR3, as DNA: TGTGCCAGCCATACAGGGCCTAAAGCTTTCTTT. Translated: CASHTGPKAFF.

The chain carries TRBV2 and TRBJ2-2; D unresolved. Germline V gives CDR1 SNHLY, CDR2 FYNNEI. V lost 8 bases and J 0 bases, leaving 13 bases between the germline ends. There are 15 residues in the CDR3. CDR3 in DNA: TGTGCCAGCCTCGAAAGAGCAGCGAACACCGGGGAGCTGTTTTTT. Its protein is CASLERAANTGELFF.

This sequence joins TRBV24-1 and TRBJ1-1, with TRBD1 matching 8 bases. The CDR3 is made up of 13 amino acids. Per the germline V gene, CDR1 is KGHDR and CDR2 is SFDVKD. Trimming cost V 9 bases and J 1 base; bases outside gene matches: 3. CDR3 DNA: TGTGCCACCGGGGGACAGGAGAACACTGAAGCTTTCTTT. Translated: CATGGQENTEAFF.

The chain recombines TRBV19 with TRBJ1-1, with D possibly TRBD1 on 5 matching bases. Trimming shortened V by 7 bases and J by 1 base, and 16 bases separated the two germline ends. From germline, CDR1 is LNHDA and CDR2 SQIVND (reference sequence). CDR3 length equals 15 residues. In DNA form, the CDR3 reads TGTGCCAGTACCCTAGGGGCAGGGCCGAACACTGAAGCTTTCTTT. It codes for CASTLGAGPNTEAFF.

This clone has just one count. V and J are TRBV12-3 or TRBV12-4 and TRBJ2-7; TRBD1 agrees at 10 bases. The length of the CDR3 is 13 residues. Trimming cost V 1 base and J 6 bases; bases outside gene matches: 0. As DNA, the CDR3 is TGTGCCAGCAGTTTAGGGGACAGGGGCGAGCAGTACTTC. Its translation is CASSLGDRGEQYF.

The chain recombines TRBV4-1 with TRBJ2-5; D possibly matches TRBD1 or TRBD2 (6 bases each). Deletions cut 1 base from V and 1 base from J, with 10 bases between. The CDR3 is 15 residues long. Per germline, CDR1 MGHRA and CDR2 YSYEKL. CDR3 bases: TGCGCCAGCAGCCAAGCGTCGGGGGCCCAAGAGACCCAGTACTTC. It encodes CASSQASGAQETQYF.

The V and J genes are TRBV6-2 or TRBV6-3 and TRBJ2-4; unclear D gene. The CDR3 extends over 12 amino acids. Germline V gene sequence: CDR1 MNHEY, CDR2 SVGEGT. The V gene lost 4 bases and the J gene lost 0 bases, with 1 base spanning the gap. Here the CDR3 DNA reads TGTGCCAGCAGTTTAGCCAAAAACATTCAGTACTTC. Translated: CASSLAKNIQYF.

The genes are TRBV9 and TRBJ1-2; 9 bases are shared with TRBD1. Trimming at V came to 5 bases and at J to 4 bases, leaving 9 bases not matched to a gene. Germline CDR1 SGDLS, CDR2 YYNGEE. This CDR3 has 15 amino acids. This CDR3 reads CASSQQGAFSYGYTF. The DNA for the CDR3 is TGTGCCAGCAGTCAACAGGGGGCCTTCTCCTATGGCTACACCTTC.

This chain's CDR3 is CASSRLAGEVEQFF. The CDR3 DNA is TGTGCCAGCAGCAGACTAGCGGGGGAGGTTGAGCAGTTCTTC. The chain couples TRBV9 to TRBJ2-1; 12 positions agree with TRBD2. CDR3 length equals 14 residues. V was pared by 4 bases and J by 9 bases, with 5 bases of the junction left unmatched. CDR1 and CDR2 (germline): SGDLS, YYNGEE.

The chain uses TRBV24-1 and TRBJ1-1, with 7 bases matching TRBD1. V shed 5 bases, J shed 1 base, and the junction held 6 bases outside the gene matches. The CDR3 covers 15 residues. Per the germline V gene, CDR1 is KGHDR and CDR2 is SFDVKD. CDR3 residues: CATSGRQGANTEAFF. In DNA, the CDR3 is TGTGCCACCAGTGGTCGACAGGGAGCGAACACTGAAGCTTTCTTT.

This chain links TRBV5-1 with TRBJ2-5; perhaps TRBD1 as D (6 bases). In germline, CDR1 is SGHRS, CDR2 YFSETQ. CDR3 length equals 15 residues. V was clipped by 4 bases and J by 2 bases, with 15 bases between them. In DNA, the CDR3 is TGCGCCAGCAGCCCTGGGACAATACCGCAAGAGACCCAGTACTTC. Protein: CASSPGTIPQETQYF.

The chain combines TRBV9 with TRBJ2-7; 7 nucleotides agree with TRBD1. Germline loops: CDR1 SGDLS, CDR2 YYNGEE. The CDR3 spans 18 residues. V lost 4 bases and J lost 2; bases outside the gene matches: 18. The CDR3 DNA reads as TGTGCCAGCAGCAGACGTCCCGGGACAGAGACAAGGGCCTACGAGCAGTACTTC. It is translated as CASSRRPGTETRAYEQYF. Full variable domain (rest looked up from reference TRBV9 and TRBJ2-7): DSGVTQTPKHLITATGQRVTLRCSPRSGDLSVYWYQQSLDQGLQFLIQYYNGEERAKGNILERFSAQQFPDLHSELNLSSLELGDSALYFCASSRRPGTETRAYEQYFGPGTRLTVT.

This clone was counted a single time. The chain couples TRBV5-1 to TRBJ2-7, with 7 nucleotides matching TRBD2. Germline V lookup: CDR1 SGHRS, CDR2 YFSETQ. The J segment lost 2 bases and the V segment lost 0 bases, leaving 5 bases of the junction unmatched. The CDR3 is made up of 15 amino acids. The CDR3 reads CASSLASSGTYEQYF. CDR3 in DNA: TGCGCCAGCAGCTTGGCCTCTAGCGGAACCTACGAGCAGTACTTC.

The chain joins TRBV9 to TRBJ1-2, with D unresolved. Germline V CDR1 and CDR2: SGDLS, YYNGEE. V dropped 6 bases and J dropped 4 bases, with 13 bases sitting between them. The CDR3 consists of 13 residues. DNA of the CDR3: TGTGCCAGCACCGGACCCGGCCGCTATGGCTACACCTTC. Translation gives CASTGPGRYGYTF.

The chain couples TRBV10-3 to TRBJ1-6; unclear D gene. Germline V CDR1 and CDR2: ENHRY, SYGVKD. Trimming removed 6 bases at V and 5 bases at J, with 11 bases between. The CDR3 runs 14 residues. The CDR3 reads CAIRGDPDNSPLHF. DNA of the CDR3: TGTGCCATCAGGGGTGATCCGGATAATTCACCCCTCCACTTT.

The V and J genes are TRBV10-2 and TRBJ1-5; D is unclear. The germline V gene encodes CDR1 WSHSY and CDR2 SAAADI. The V end lost 3 bases, the J end lost 4 bases, and 13 bases lay between the germline ends. This CDR3 has 15 residues. DNA of the CDR3: TGCGCCAGCAGTGACAACTTGATGGGAAATCAGCCCCAGCATTTT. Translation: CASSDNLMGNQPQHF.